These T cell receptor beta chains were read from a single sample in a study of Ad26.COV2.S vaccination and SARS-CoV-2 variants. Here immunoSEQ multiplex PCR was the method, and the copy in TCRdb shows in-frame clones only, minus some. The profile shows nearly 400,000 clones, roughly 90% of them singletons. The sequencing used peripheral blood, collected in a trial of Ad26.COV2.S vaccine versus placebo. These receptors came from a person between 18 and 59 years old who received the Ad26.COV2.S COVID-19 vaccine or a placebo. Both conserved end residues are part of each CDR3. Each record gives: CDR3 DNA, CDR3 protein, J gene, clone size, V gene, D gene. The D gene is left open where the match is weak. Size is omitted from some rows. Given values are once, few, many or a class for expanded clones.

CDR3 DNA: TGCGCCAGCAGCACCATGACAGGGACCAAAAACATTCAGTACTTC; CDR3 protein: CASSTMTGTKNIQYF; J gene: TRBJ2-4; clone size: once; V gene: TRBV5-1; D gene: TRBD1
CDR3 DNA: TGTGCCACCAGCAGAGCCGCGGACAGATGGAGGGCTTCAGAGCAGTTCTTC; CDR3 protein: CATSRAADRWRASEQFF; J gene: TRBJ2-1; clone size: .; V gene: TRBV15; D gene: .
CDR3 DNA: TGTGCCACCAGCAGATGGGACAGTCAAGAGACCCAGTACTTC; CDR3 protein: CATSRWDSQETQYF; J gene: TRBJ2-5; clone size: .; V gene: TRBV15; D gene: TRBD1
CDR3 DNA: TGCGCCAGCAGTGCTACAGATACGCAGTATTTT; CDR3 protein: CASSATDTQYF; J gene: TRBJ2-3; clone size: .; V gene: TRBV10-2; D gene: .
CDR3 DNA: TGTGCCAGCAGCTTAGGGGTTGGAAACACTGAAGCTTTCTTT; CDR3 protein: CASSLGVGNTEAFF; J gene: TRBJ1-1; clone size: .; V gene: TRBV7-8; D gene: .
CDR3 DNA: TGCGCCAGCGGGGACGGAACCTACGAGCAGTACTTC; CDR3 protein: CASGDGTYEQYF; J gene: TRBJ2-7; clone size: .; V gene: TRBV5-1; D gene: .
CDR3 DNA: TGTGCCGCGGGAGCGAGCACAGATACGCAGTATTTT; CDR3 protein: CAAGASTDTQYF; J gene: TRBJ2-3; clone size: .; V gene: TRBV28; D gene: TRBD2
CDR3 DNA: TGTGCCAGCAGCCTGGGGGGGGCCAAAAACATTCAGTACTTC; CDR3 protein: CASSLGGAKNIQYF; J gene: TRBJ2-4; clone size: .; V gene: TRBV28; D gene: TRBD2
CDR3 DNA: TGTGCCAGCAATGACCCCCAGGGACTGCGTGAGCAGTTCTTC; CDR3 protein: CASNDPQGLREQFF; J gene: TRBJ2-1; clone size: once; V gene: TRBV2; D gene: .
CDR3 DNA: TGTGCCACCAGTGATAGGCCGGGACTGGGGGCGAAAAACATTCAGTACTTC; CDR3 protein: CATSDRPGLGAKNIQYF; J gene: TRBJ2-4; clone size: few; V gene: TRBV24-1; D gene: .
CDR3 DNA: TGTGCCAGCAGCGTAGCTAGCGGACTAGCGAGCTACACAGATACGCAGTATTTT; CDR3 protein: CASSVASGLASYTDTQYF; J gene: TRBJ2-3; clone size: .; V gene: TRBV9; D gene: TRBD2
CDR3 DNA: TGTGCCATACGACCCGGGGCGGGGGAGGCCGGGGAGCTGTTTTTT; CDR3 protein: CAIRPGAGEAGELFF; J gene: TRBJ2-2; clone size: many; V gene: TRBV6-5; D gene: TRBD2
CDR3 DNA: TGTGCCAGCTCACCACCGGGCGGGAGTACAAAAAACATTCAGTACTTC; CDR3 protein: CASSPPGGSTKNIQYF; J gene: TRBJ2-4; clone size: .; V gene: TRBV18; D gene: TRBD2
CDR3 DNA: TGTGCCAGCAGCCCCGAACCGGACGGCTCGGGGAGGAACACCTTC; CDR3 protein: CASSPEPDGSGRNTF; J gene: TRBJ1-2; clone size: .; V gene: TRBV7-6; D gene: .
CDR3 DNA: TGTGCCACCAGCAGAGATAGGGCAAAAGGGGCTGAAGCTTTCTTT; CDR3 protein: CATSRDRAKGAEAFF; J gene: TRBJ1-1; clone size: .; V gene: TRBV15; D gene: .
CDR3 DNA: TGTGCCTGGAGTATCGGGGGAGGTCAGCCCCAGCATTTT; CDR3 protein: CAWSIGGGQPQHF; J gene: TRBJ1-5; clone size: .; V gene: TRBV30; D gene: .